The subject of this entry is one T cell receptor (beta chain). This clone occurred once. The target of this receptor is not known. No much larger clone is present one base from it, and per-base qualities are unavailable. In total, more than 500 healthy bone marrow donors made up the cohort. At the time of sampling, all cohort members were nominally healthy, though unrecorded immune exposures were likely present. The donor tested CMV seropositive, placing the donor among the 290 or so seropositive members of the cohort. A peripheral blood sample was collected from each donor, and TCR beta sequencing was performed on peripheral blood mononuclear cells. The Qiagen DNeasy Blood Extraction Kit was used to extract genomic DNA from the blood cell samples. This record belongs to a study of cytomegalovirus exposure and HLA in healthy donors listed by TCRdb under 2017. Turning to the overall study: According to an earlier analysis of around 600 of the donors, 150 million to 200 million T cells yielded some 120 million unique TCR beta sequences and about 300 Gb of sequence data. HLA typing included class I and class II loci at four-digit resolution. Using immunosequencing, the study profiled T cell repertoires from 500 to 800 subjects and related those repertoires to cytomegalovirus serostatus. Donor age, sex, ethnicity and CMV serostatus were collected together with the repertoire data. Roughly 300 gigabases of sequencing data and 70 million to 95 million unique TCR sequences made up an early release that covered under 750 HLA-typed donors. Four or five DR-DQ haplotypes were treated as single units for association and clustering because of strong linkage in the cohort. Of the roughly 410 genotyped donors, 75% to 85% were placed in the genetic ancestry cluster associated with self-reported Caucasian donors. To study patterns of TCR occurrence, a later analysis re-analyzed previously published TCR beta repertoires from under 750 donors and added high-resolution HLA genotyping. Among about 360 genotyped donors of the cohort, an average of about 240,000 unique TCR beta nucleotide sequences were sequenced per donor, about a sixth of them non-productive. The number of typed donors differed by locus: about 629-630 for A, B, C, DRB1 and DQB1; 500 to 550 for DQA1; about 600 for DPA1; and 400 to 480 for DPB1. The aim of the study was to test whether cataloging public T cell receptors could identify signatures of past pathogen exposure. The study combined high-throughput TCR immunosequencing, statistical association of individual TCRs with disease status, and machine learning to predict cytomegalovirus infection status. All discovery cohort repertoires had been generated on a single sequencing platform. In addition to the first cohort of hundreds of subjects, a separate validation cohort of 120 different subjects was used. Rather than drawing on any new phenotypic data, the later analysis identified candidate immune exposures from TCR beta sequences and the way those sequences occurred across donors. An earlier analysis of some 500 of the donors applied high-throughput TCR beta sequencing to assess whether each TCR beta V gene segment acted as functional or pseudogenic. A later genetic analysis took genome-wide SNP genotypes for about 65% of the 666 donors and used that subset as a discovery cohort. The paper's findings and limits, for the study overall: In a later analysis, several top co-occurrence clusters were reported to appear linked to parvovirus B19, influenza, CMV and Epstein-Barr virus. A later analysis found that TCR association rates varied across HLA loci, with DRB1 alleles showing the most associated TCRs and HLA-C alleles the fewest. Because counts were too low, about 18 rarely observed V segments, including chromosome 9 orphons, were excluded from the earlier analysis of 587 of the donors. In a later analysis, HLA-associated TCR beta chains were found to be more clonally expanded and to have lower generation probabilities than equally common non-associated chains. Correlated functional status among segregating V segments might reflect linkage disequilibrium, but an unknown experimental factor could not be ruled out. In an earlier analysis of about 600 of the donors, most TCR beta V segments appeared in productive rearrangements about 90% or about 30% of the time, broadly matching IMGT annotations. In this cohort, only TCR beta chains were sequenced, and detectable features were limited by the absence of alpha or paired-chain data. The study gave a list of more than 150 TCR beta chains associated with cytomegalovirus. Sequencing depth was assumed to be roughly uniform across donors in the presence/absence analyses, though that assumption may not hold. V-gene and J-gene trimming of TCR beta chains was associated with a missense DCLRE1C variant in a later genetic analysis, and the association was replicated in an independent cohort. A further reported finding was that TCR beta sequences accurately predicted the HLA-A and HLA-B alleles for most subjects in the first cohort. A group of highly shared sequence variants was considered likely to be a technical artifact of the sequencing pipeline. The only immune exposure information available for the cohort was CMV serostatus. Most TCR sequences were observed very rarely across donors, whereas some public TCRs were present in many individuals. When HLA alleles, especially DR and DQ, strongly co-occurred, TCR associations were difficult to assign to individual alleles. In a later analysis, some 17,000 TCR beta sequences were associated with specific HLA alleles at a false discovery rate of 0.05. HLA typing was unavailable for some donors at each locus, so association tests used only the typed subset. A later genetic analysis reported fewer N-insertions in productive TCRs among donors in an Asian-associated ancestry cluster than the roughly 700-donor mean. In both the original and validation cohorts, the classifier was reported to diagnose cytomegalovirus status with high specificity and sensitivity. Three of the identified cytomegalovirus-associated TCR beta chains were confirmed in vitro to be specific for cytomegalovirus antigens. According to the authors, the approach could potentially be generalized to other disease states and immunological phenotypes. In a later analysis, most CMV-associated TCR beta chains were found to appear HLA-restricted, with HLA associations seemingly driven largely by CMV exposure.

Libraries came from the immunoSEQ multiplex PCR assay. A mixture of 60 forward primers for TCR Vbeta segments and 13 reverse primers for TCR Jbeta segments was used in the multiplex PCR. The CDR3 region of rearranged TCR beta genes was amplified from genomic DNA by a multiplex PCR assay. The Illumina HiSeq System was used to sequence the amplified TCR beta libraries as 87-base-pair reads. Per the source publication's procedure: Across the 670 or so repertoires, a later analysis counted 75 million to 90 million unique TCR beta chains, about 10 million of which were shared by at least two donors. Raw reads were error-corrected and collapsed into unique sequences with a nearest-neighbor algorithm that merged closely related sequences to remove PCR and sequencing errors. V, D and J gene segments were assigned by aligning CDR3 sequences to IMGT reference sequences. For a sequence to be retained, at least a six-nucleotide match to both a V gene segment and a J gene segment was required. Rearrangements were classified as productive when the CDR3 lacked stop codons and remained in frame with V and J, and all other rearrangements were classified as non-productive. Following IMGT convention, CDR3 was defined as the stretch from the second conserved V-encoded cysteine to the conserved J-encoded phenylalanine. In an earlier analysis of 587 of the donors, sequences lacking an unambiguous match to a single V gene segment were excluded. An earlier analysis of several hundred of the donors called V segments functional above 56.7% productive rearrangements and segregating when the between-donor standard deviation exceeded 5%. To diagnose cytomegalovirus status from the catalog of TCR beta chain sequences, a statistical classification framework was built. V and J gene assignment, in a later analysis, came from comparing TCR nucleotide sequences with IMGT/GENE-DB human TR gene sequences. The TCRdist pipeline was used in a later analysis to assign CDR3 sequences and most-parsimonious VDJ recombination scenarios. A later analysis defined each TCR beta chain by its CDR3 amino acid sequence plus V-gene family, and excluded reads lacking a unique V-gene family. To address suspected cross-contamination and a sequencing artifact, a later analysis removed a few hundred highly shared, low-generation-probability nucleotide sequences. In a later analysis, a clonal expansion index was calculated for each public chain from normalized within-repertoire ranks of inferred template counts. A later analysis computed generation probabilities with a VDJ recombination model fitted to out-of-frame rearrangements, and checked the results against IGoR. Hypergeometric tests were used in a later analysis to score TCR-TCR, TCR-HLA and TCR-CMV co-occurrence, with a repertoire-size bias correction applied to the TCR pairs. To estimate false discovery rates, a later analysis permuted the HLA or CMV assignments 20 times. In a later analysis, co-occurring TCRs were grouped using DBSCAN, and TCRdist sequence similarity was added for clustering within HLA-allele-positive subsets. For co-occurrence clustering, repertoires with fewer than 30,000 or more than 120,000 public chains were excluded, along with five repertoires with anomalous nucleotide sharing. This is the immuneACCESS table as TCRdb keeps it, with only in-frame sequences that have V and J called. A part of the clones is gone; compared with another copy, unresolved V genes explain less than half, and the rest is unexplained. V and J calls and clone size come straight from that table; D and trimming were deduced from the DNA. For this sample the table gives around 200,000 clones, of which more than 60% were detected only once. The top ten clones comprise 3.7% of the sample.

The source is a woman in her sixties in good health and CMV-seropositive. Material for sequencing was PBMCs.

CDR3 protein: CASSPRVAGALDTQYF. The DNA sequence follows: TGTGCCAGCAGCCCCCGGGTAGCGGGGGCTCTGGATACGCAGTATTTT. Recombination linked TRBV7-7 to TRBJ2-3; TRBD2 agrees with 9 junctional bases. V lost 5 bases and J lost 6 bases, and the count of bases not matched to a germline gene is 12. The germline V gene (reference sequence) gives CDR1 as SSHAT and CDR2 as FNYEAQ. The CDR3 contains 16 residues, cysteine and phenylalanine counted. Left in the record is the CDR3 DNA by itself, 48 bases read in frame from the first base.